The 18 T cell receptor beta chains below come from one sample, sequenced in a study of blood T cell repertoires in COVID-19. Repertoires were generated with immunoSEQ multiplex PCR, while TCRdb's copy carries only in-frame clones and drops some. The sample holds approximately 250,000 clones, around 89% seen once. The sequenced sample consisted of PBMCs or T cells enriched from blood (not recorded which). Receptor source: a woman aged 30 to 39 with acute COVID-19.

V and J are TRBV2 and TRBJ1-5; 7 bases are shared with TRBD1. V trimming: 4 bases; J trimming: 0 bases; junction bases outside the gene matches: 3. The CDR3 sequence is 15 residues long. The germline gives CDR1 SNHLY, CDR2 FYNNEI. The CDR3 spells CASSVGQVSNQPQHF. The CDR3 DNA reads TGTGCCAGCAGTGTAGGACAGGTTAGCAATCAGCCCCAGCATTTT. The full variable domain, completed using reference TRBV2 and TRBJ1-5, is EPEVTQTPSHQVTQMGQEVILRCVPISNHLYFYWYRQILGQKVEFLVSFYNNEISEKSEIFDDQFSVERPDGSNFTLKIRSTKLEDSAMYFCASSVGQVSNQPQHFGDGTRLSIL.

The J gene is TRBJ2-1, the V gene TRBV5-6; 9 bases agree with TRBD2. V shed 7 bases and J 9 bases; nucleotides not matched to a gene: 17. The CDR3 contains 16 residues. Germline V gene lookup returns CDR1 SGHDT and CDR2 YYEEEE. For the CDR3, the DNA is TGTGCCAGCCAAGATGGGGAGCGGGAGGTCCTTGGTGAGCAGTTCTTC. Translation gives CASQDGEREVLGEQFF.

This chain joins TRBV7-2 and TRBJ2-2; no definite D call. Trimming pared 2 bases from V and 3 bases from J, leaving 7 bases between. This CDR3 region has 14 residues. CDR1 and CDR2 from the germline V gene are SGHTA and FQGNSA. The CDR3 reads CASSLIGDTGELFF. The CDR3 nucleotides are TGTGCCAGCAGCTTAATCGGAGACACCGGGGAGCTGTTTTTT.

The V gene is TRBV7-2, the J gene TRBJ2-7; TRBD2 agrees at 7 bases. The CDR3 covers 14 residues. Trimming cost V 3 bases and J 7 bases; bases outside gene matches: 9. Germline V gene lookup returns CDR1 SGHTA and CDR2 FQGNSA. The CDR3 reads CASSFSRLAEEQYF. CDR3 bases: TGTGCCAGCAGCTTCAGTAGACTAGCAGAAGAGCAGTACTTC.

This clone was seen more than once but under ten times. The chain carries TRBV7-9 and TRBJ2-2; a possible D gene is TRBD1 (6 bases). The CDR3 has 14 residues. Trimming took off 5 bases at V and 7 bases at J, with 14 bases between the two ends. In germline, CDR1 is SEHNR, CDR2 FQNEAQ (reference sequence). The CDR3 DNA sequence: TGTGCCAGCAGCCAGAACAGGGTTGGCGGGGAGCTGTTTTTT. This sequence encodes CASSQNRVGGELFF.

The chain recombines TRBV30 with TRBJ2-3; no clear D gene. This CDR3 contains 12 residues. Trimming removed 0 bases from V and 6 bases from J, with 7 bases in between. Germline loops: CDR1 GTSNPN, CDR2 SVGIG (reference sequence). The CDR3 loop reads CAWSVQLDTQYF. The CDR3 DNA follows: TGTGCCTGGAGTGTACAGCTGGATACGCAGTATTTT. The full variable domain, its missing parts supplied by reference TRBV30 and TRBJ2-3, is SQTIHQWPATLVQPVGSPLSLECTVEGTSNPNLYWYRQAAGRGLQLLFYSVGIGQISSEVPQNLSASRPQDRQFILSSKKLLLSDSGFYLCAWSVQLDTQYFGPGTRLTVL.

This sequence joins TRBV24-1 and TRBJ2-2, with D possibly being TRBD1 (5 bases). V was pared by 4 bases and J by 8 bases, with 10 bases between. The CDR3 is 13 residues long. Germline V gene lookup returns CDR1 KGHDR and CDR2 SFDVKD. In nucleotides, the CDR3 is TGTGCCACCAGTGAGTCCCAGGGAGGGGAGCTGTTTTTT. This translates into CATSESQGGELFF.

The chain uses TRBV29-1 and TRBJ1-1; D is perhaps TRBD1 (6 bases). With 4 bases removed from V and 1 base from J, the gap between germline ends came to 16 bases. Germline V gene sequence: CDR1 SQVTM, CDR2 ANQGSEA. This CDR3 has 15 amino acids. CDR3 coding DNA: TGCAGCGTTGCGGAGCCTAACAGGGAGAACACTGAAGCTTTCTTT. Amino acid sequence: CSVAEPNRENTEAFF.

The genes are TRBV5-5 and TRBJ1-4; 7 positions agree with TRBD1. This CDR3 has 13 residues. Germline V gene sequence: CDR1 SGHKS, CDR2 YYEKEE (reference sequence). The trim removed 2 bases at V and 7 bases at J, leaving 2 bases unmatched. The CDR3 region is CASSFTGVEKLFF. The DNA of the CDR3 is TGTGCCAGCAGCTTTACAGGGGTTGAAAAACTGTTTTTT.

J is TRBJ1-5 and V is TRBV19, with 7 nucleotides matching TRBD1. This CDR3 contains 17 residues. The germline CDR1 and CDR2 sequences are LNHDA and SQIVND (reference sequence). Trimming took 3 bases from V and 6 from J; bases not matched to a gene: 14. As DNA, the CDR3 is TGTGCCAGTAGTATCGCCGGACAGGCATTCACGAGTCAGCCCCAGCATTTT. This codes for CASSIAGQAFTSQPQHF.

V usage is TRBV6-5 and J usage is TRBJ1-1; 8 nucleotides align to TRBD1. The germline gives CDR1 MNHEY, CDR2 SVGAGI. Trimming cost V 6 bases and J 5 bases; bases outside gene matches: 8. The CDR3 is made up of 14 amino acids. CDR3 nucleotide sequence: TGTGCCAGCAGAGCTACAGGGGGAGTTACTGAAGCTTTCTTT. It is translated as CASRATGGVTEAFF.

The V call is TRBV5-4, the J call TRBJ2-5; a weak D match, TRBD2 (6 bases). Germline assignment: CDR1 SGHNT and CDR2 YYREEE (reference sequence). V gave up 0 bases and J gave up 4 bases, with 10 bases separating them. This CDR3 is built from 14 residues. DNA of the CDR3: TGTGCCAGCAGCTTGGATAGCGGAAGAGAGACCCAGTACTTC. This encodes CASSLDSGRETQYF.

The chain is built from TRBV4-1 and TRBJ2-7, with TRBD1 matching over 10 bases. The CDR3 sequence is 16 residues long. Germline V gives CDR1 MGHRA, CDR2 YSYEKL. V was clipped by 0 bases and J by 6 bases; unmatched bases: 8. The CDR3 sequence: CASSQDSRQGAVEQYF. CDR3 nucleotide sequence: TGCGCCAGCAGCCAAGATTCGAGACAGGGGGCCGTCGAGCAGTACTTC.

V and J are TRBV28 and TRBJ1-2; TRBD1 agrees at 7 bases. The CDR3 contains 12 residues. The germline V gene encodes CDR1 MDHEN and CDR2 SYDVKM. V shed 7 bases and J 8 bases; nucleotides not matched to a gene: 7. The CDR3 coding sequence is TGTGCCAGCATAGACAGGGCGCGGGGCTACACCTTC. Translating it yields CASIDRARGYTF.

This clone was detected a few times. CDR3 DNA: TGTGCCAGCAACCCCGGACAGAGCTACGAGCAGTACTTC. Translated, it gives CASNPGQSYEQYF. The chain is built from TRBV12-3 or TRBV12-4 and TRBJ2-7, with D possibly being TRBD1 (6 bases). This CDR3 has 13 residues. Trimming took off 7 bases at V and 3 bases at J, with 13 bases between the two ends.

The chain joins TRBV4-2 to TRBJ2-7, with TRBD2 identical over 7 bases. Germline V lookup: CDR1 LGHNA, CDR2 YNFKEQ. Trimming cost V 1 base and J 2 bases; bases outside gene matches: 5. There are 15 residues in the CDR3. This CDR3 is CASSQAGLEPYEQYF. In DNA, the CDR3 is TGTGCCAGCAGCCAAGCCGGACTAGAACCCTACGAGCAGTACTTC.

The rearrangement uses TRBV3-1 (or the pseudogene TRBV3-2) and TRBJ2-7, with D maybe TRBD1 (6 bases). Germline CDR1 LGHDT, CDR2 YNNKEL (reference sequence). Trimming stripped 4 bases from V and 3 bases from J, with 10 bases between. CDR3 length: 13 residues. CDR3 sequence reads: CASSRDTVYEQYF. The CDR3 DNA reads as TGTGCCAGCAGCCGGGACACAGTCTACGAGCAGTACTTC.

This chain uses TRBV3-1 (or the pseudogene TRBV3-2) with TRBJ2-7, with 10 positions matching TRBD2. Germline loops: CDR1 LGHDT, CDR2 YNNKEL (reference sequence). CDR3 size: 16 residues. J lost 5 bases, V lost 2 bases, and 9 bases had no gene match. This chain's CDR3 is CASSQRSSGSGDEQYF. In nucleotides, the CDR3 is TGTGCCAGCAGCCAACGATCTAGCGGGAGTGGCGACGAGCAGTACTTC.